This T cell receptor beta chain comes out of a study of regulatory T cells in long-lasting Graves disease (dated by TCRdb to the early 2020s). For the study in its entirety: Newly diagnosed Graves' disease patients had taken antithyroid drugs for less than 3 months. Peripheral blood TCR sequencing and RNA sequencing compared persistent Graves' disease patients with newly diagnosed Graves' disease patients. The study was registered as a clinical trial and conducted in China. A total of around 35 samples were covered by TCR sequencing, comprising some 13 persistent and 20 newly diagnosed Graves' disease patients. Findings and caveats that apply to the study as a whole: Lower TCR Shannon entropy and fewer highly expanded clones were observed in persistent Graves' disease patients than in newly diagnosed patients, which suggested clonal expansion. Because the primary lesion, thyroid tissue, could not be accessed, the study looked at peripheral blood alone. Persistent patients shared more public clonotypes among themselves (around 2,500) than newly diagnosed patients did (nearly 1,000). Sequencing and analysis were limited to the TCR beta chain. Preferential use of TRBV28, TRBJ1-2 and TRBJ2-5 was observed in persistent disease, whereas TRBV20-1 and TRBJ2-1 were favored in newly diagnosed disease. The authors noted that the small sample size was a limitation that may lower accuracy.

The sample's time point label, decoded: newly diagnosed GD, antithyroid drugs for less than 3 months. For both TCR sequencing and RNA sequencing, RNA was extracted from PBMCs in TRIzol. Graves' disease was diagnosed according to American Thyroid Association guidelines. Recruitment of patients was carried out at an endocrinology department in Xi'an, China. From each patient, 8 to 10 milliliters of peripheral blood was collected into an EDTA anticoagulant tube. PBMCs were isolated by Ficoll Paque Plus density gradient separation without further T cell sorting. An Agilent 2100 Bioanalyzer and agarose gel were used to assess RNA quality, and a NanoDrop 2000 was used to measure RNA concentration. From a lookup of the germline V gene, CDR1 and CDR2 are SGHTA and FQGNSA. V is shortened by 2 bases, J by 2 bases, and the region joining them spans 9 bases. The cysteine opens and the phenylalanine closes a CDR3 of 14 amino acids. Only the CDR3 DNA stays, 42 bases, in frame from base 1.

Libraries were built with multiplex PCR. Sequencing was carried out with an Illumina HiSeq 4000. TCR beta libraries were built with iRepertoire HTBI primers and Arm-PCR amplification of CDR3 regions. Gel purification was performed on PCR products prior to sequencing. The published analysis was carried out like this. A total of roughly 65 TRBV and some 15 TRBJ segments were identified across samples and were used for gene usage analysis of CDR3 amino acid clonotypes. Filtered high-quality paired reads were merged into contigs using COPE and FqMerger. BLAST was used to align contigs to the IMGT TRBV, TRBD and TRBJ reference genes, and CDR3 was defined following IMGT. Any clonotype with a frequency above 0.1% was classified as a highly expanded clone. Repertoire diversity was measured by Shannon entropy, and V-J evenness by the Gini coefficient. A clonotype was considered public if more than one individual shared it. TCRdb passed the public sequencing reads through fastp at Q25 and MiXCR, retaining productive beta sequences. Entries are consolidated by CDR3 protein sequence, retaining the most common genes and DNA. These V and J calls are TCRdb output, not the study's own analysis. The sample records a few hundred thousand distinct CDR3 sequences, about an eighth of which are singletons. The ten largest clones represent approximately 17% of the sample.

There are many counts of this clonotype. Its specific antigen is unknown. Per-nucleotide qualities are absent, and no much larger clonotype sits a single base away. This sample also belongs to another study, concerning T cells in Graves' hyperthyroidism and ophthalmopathy. The second publication reports: A patient counted as having stable Graves' hyperthyroidism if no progression to ophthalmopathy occurred over 18 months of follow-up. Hyperthyroidism patients were newly diagnosed, had a disease duration of under 2 months, and were aged 18 to 65 years. Exclusion was applied to patients with uncontrolled infections, other autoimmune diseases, pregnancy or lactation. Diagnoses were established on the basis of clinical symptoms, serum thyroxine and TRAb, thyroid ultrasound, and orbital computed tomography. The first round of RT-PCR for the TCR CDR3 was performed with the HTBI primer set and the Qiagen OneStep RT-PCR kit. Most expanded thyroid clonotypes (frequency above 0.001) were also detected in blood, a finding suggesting that blood repertoires may reflect thyroid immune responses. A model built on a 13 V-J signature distinguished ophthalmopathy from stable hyperthyroidism, reaching 85% to 90% sensitivity and about 81% specificity in cross-validation and 80%/75% in testing. In validation, the model predicted progression to ophthalmopathy a median of roughly 6.5 months before onset, with approximately 71% sensitivity and about 72% specificity. A discovery cohort of approximately 97 patients, roughly 43 with Graves' ophthalmopathy and roughly 59 with stable Graves' hyperthyroidism, was used to find distinguishing TCR V-J signatures. Prospective prediction of ophthalmopathy was tested in an independent validation cohort consisting of some 19 hyperthyroidism patients and more than 15 patients who later progressed to ophthalmopathy. The 75 to 100 discovery patients were randomly divided into training and test sets at a 7:3 ratio. Thyroid tissue and blood T-cell repertoires from six Graves' hyperthyroidism patients were also compared in the study. Following sampling, methimazole starting at 30 mg daily was given to hyperthyroidism patients, and high-dose intravenous methylprednisolone was given to ophthalmopathy patients. A second multiplex PCR round built the libraries, followed by size selection and purification. Sequencing of the libraries was done on an Illumina HiSeq2000 using paired-end 100 bp reads. Raw data were processed with SOAPnuke, discarding reads with adapters, uncalled bases, mean Phred below 15, or no exact constant-primer or identifier match. COPE v1.2.5 was used to merge the high-quality paired reads, and each unique nucleotide sequence was defined as a clonotype. MiTCR v1.1 was used to align clonotypes to the IMGT TRBV, TRBD and TRBJ reference segments. Only V-J combinations with frequency above 0.0001, covering approximately 99% of repertoires, were analysed. The TCS score was defined as F50 (clonal expansion) divided by E x V (chaos), with BLOSUM62-based TCRdist calculated between CDR3 peptides within each V-J. Welch's t-statistics and random forest reduced just over 500 V-J features to roughly 13, which were used in a naive Bayes classifier (R e1071). No statistical method was used to fix the sample size in advance, and group allocation was not hidden from the investigators. The paper describes TCR Vbeta CDR3 sequencing of 130 to 150 peripheral blood samples, made up of about 41 ophthalmopathy patients, around 78 hyperthyroidism patients and 17 progressor patients.

The V and J segments used are TRBV7-2 and TRBJ1-2, with an unclear D gene assignment. The origin of this receptor is a young woman with Graves disease. Donor details come from another sample of the same person, matched by shared clones. Material: peripheral blood mononuclear cells (PBMCs), obtained at new diagnosis, from a patient treated with antithyroid drugs. Read as DNA, the sequence is TGTGCCAGCAGCTTACTCGTCCAGAACTATGGCTACACCTTC. The translation is CASSLLVQNYGYTF. This CDR3, with the reference TRBV7-2 and TRBJ1-2 proteins standing in past its ends, gives the full variable domain GAGVSQSPSNKVTEKGKDVELRCDPISGHTALYWYRQSLGQGLEFLIYFQGNSAPDKSGLPSDRFSAERTGGSVSTLTIQRTQQEDSAVYLCASSLLVQNYGYTFGSGTRLTVV.